Sequencing of this T cell receptor beta chain was carried out in a study of post-analysis software for immune sequencing data. Unique molecular identifiers were built into the TCR beta cDNA libraries. TCRdb re-analysed the PCR reads in MiXCR, keeping a single row per CDR3 protein. The top ten hold roughly 0.54% of the sample, which has roughly 700,000 distinct CDR3 sequences, roughly 29% seen once. Source material: blood. The origin of this receptor is a girl aged 10 to 17 with multiple sclerosis.

The CDR3 DNA is TGCAGTGCTAGAGTCGATGGGGTGCAACGCGAGGGGGAGCAGTACTTC. Translated, it gives CSARVDGVQREGEQYF. This chain joins TRBV20-1 and TRBJ2-7; TRBD1 or TRBD2 may be the D gene (5 bases each). Germline assignment: CDR1 DFQATT and CDR2 SNEGSKA (reference sequence). This CDR3 spans 16 amino acids. V was clipped by 1 base and J by 7 bases, with 23 bases between them.